This T cell receptor (beta chain) was recovered during a study of T cell repertoires in cytomegalovirus infection. Looking at the study overall: Well-studied HLA-B-restricted epitopes and recently identified HLA-C-restricted epitopes of CMV were both used in the study. It was the public TCR beta signatures that indicated both CMV infection and matching HLA type. Study-wide findings and caveats: Summed public TCR beta family frequency identified CMV carriers bearing the relevant HLA. There were HLA-C-restricted CMV-specific TCR beta clonotypes dominating the ex vivo response.

Each CDR3 protein is one row after TCRdb ran MiXCR on the reads. The sample has around 71,000 distinct CDR3 sequences, roughly 37% seen once. The V and J ends lost 3 bases and 6 bases respectively, with 6 bases between them. This CDR3 spans 12 amino acids. The germline V gene encodes CDR1 MNHEY and CDR2 SMNVEV (reference sequence). Notes on this clonotype: Its antigen is unidentified.

The specimen comprised CD8+ T cells from cultured PBMCs, sampled from culture after CMV antigen stimulation. The clonotype comes from a human donor in good health (CMV status not recorded). Some clones in this sample may be carry-over from other donors' samples. This chain joins TRBV27 and TRBJ1-5; D uncertain. The CDR3 protein is CASSFLGQPQHF. The CDR3, as DNA: TGTGCCAGCAGTTTCTTAGGTCAGCCCCAGCATTTT.